This TCR beta chain was profiled in a study of T-cell reconstitution after alpha-beta-depleted transplantation in children. Findings and limits, study-wide: After transplant, high TCRbeta diversity at day 60 in some patients arose from surviving recipient T cells and thymic progenitors. Alpha-beta T cells about two months after transplant reportedly derived from several hundred expanded graft clones.

This clonotype was observed at least ten times. What it binds is unknown. Unique molecular identifiers tagged the TCRbeta library. From the PCR reads, TCRdb called clonotypes with MiXCR, one entry per CDR3 protein. The sample has some 110,000 distinct CDR3 sequences, about 9.3% seen once. Sequencing was performed on PBMCs, taken before TCRalphabeta/CD19-depleted stem cell transplant. The receptor was isolated from a boy aged 2-9 years with acute lymphoblastic leukemia, due to receive a stem cell transplant.

CDR3 protein: CASSYGGGSSEAFF. The CDR3 DNA follows: TGCGCCAGCAGTTATGGCGGAGGTTCTTCTGAAGCTTTCTTT. The genes are TRBV5-1 and TRBJ1-1; D uncertain. Germline CDR1 reads SGHRS; CDR2 reads YFSETQ. V was cut by 5 bases and J by 6 bases, with 17 bases left in between. This CDR3 has 14 residues.